This T cell receptor beta chain was found in a study of radiation and T cells in renal cell carcinoma. Findings and caveats of the study: Irradiated tumors had higher TCR clonality than control tumors. Only small tumor regions of roughly 1 g were sampled.

A word on this clone: Its target is not known.

The J segment lost 0 bases and the V segment lost 6 bases, leaving 0 bases of the junction unmatched. Germline CDR1 is SNHLY and CDR2 is FYNNEI. The CDR3 totals 14 residues. The treatment is: 15 Gy SBRT to primary tumor, nephrectomy 4 weeks later. Clear cell pathology was present in this patient's renal cell carcinoma. Only in-frame clones appear in the TCRdb table, and some are missing; sequencing was by immunoSEQ multiplex PCR. This sample has almost 9,500 clones, with over 55% found just once. The V gene is TRBV2, the J gene TRBJ2-2, with 8 bases fitting TRBD2. The sample here was tumor tissue, taken from a patient whose treatment included radiotherapy and nephrectomy. The sequence was collected from a woman in her fifties or sixties with renal cell carcinoma. The CDR3 sequence is CASSGGANTGELFF. The CDR3, as DNA: TGTGCCAGCAGCGGGGGGGCGAACACCGGGGAGCTGTTTTTT.